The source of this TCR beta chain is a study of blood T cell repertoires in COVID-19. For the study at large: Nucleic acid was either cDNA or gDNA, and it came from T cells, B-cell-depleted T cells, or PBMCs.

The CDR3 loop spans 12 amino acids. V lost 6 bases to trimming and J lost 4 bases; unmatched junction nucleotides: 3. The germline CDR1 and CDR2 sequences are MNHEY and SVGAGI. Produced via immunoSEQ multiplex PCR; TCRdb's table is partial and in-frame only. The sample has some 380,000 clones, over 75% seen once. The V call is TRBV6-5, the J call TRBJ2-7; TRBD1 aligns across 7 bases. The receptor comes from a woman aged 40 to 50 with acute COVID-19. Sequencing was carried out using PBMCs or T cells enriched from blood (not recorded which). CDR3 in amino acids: CASSYRGYEQYF. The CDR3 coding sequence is TGTGCCAGCAGCTACAGGGGTTACGAGCAGTACTTC.